Described below is a single T cell receptor beta chain sequence and its context. As yet, its antigen is unknown. These data come from a study of regulatory T cells in long-lasting Graves disease. Whole-study findings and limits: Fewer public clonotypes were shared by new patients (around 960) than by persistent patients (approximately 2,700). Persistent disease preferred TRBV28, TRBJ1-2 and TRBJ2-5.

V lost 4 bases and J 4 bases, leaving 17 bases between the germline ends. Germline CDR1 reads DFQATT; CDR2 reads SNEGSKA (reference sequence). The CDR3 is 14 amino acids. The sample's time point: newly diagnosed GD, antithyroid drugs for less than 3 months. From RNA extracted from PBMCs, the TCR library was made. HTBI primers from iRepertoire and Arm-PCR of CDR3 regions yielded the TCR beta libraries. TCRdb reprocessed the multiplex PCR reads with MiXCR, giving one entry per CDR3 protein. The table includes roughly 610,000 distinct CDR3 sequences, roughly 15% detected once. These data were also filed under a second study, of T cells in Graves' hyperthyroidism and ophthalmopathy.

The chain joins TRBV20-1 to TRBJ2-7; D remains ambiguous. Sequenced material: peripheral blood mononuclear cells (PBMCs), taken at new diagnosis, from a patient treated with antithyroid drugs. The clonotype comes from a woman aged 25 to 39 with Graves disease. This CDR3 reads CSAILQIPTYEQYF. In DNA form, the CDR3 reads TGCAGTGCTATACTACAGATTCCCACGTACGAGCAGTACTTC.